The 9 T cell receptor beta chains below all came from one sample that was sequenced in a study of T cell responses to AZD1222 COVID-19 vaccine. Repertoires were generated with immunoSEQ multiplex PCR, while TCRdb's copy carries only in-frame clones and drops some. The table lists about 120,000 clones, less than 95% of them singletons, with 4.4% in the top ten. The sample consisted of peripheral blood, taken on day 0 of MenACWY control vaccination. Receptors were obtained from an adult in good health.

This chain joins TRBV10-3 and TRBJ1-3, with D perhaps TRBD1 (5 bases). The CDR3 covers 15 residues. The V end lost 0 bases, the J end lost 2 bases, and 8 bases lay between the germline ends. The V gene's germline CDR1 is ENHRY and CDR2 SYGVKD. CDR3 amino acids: CAISESGGAGNTIYF. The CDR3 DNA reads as TGTGCCATCAGTGAGTCGGGAGGGGCTGGAAACACCATATATTTT.

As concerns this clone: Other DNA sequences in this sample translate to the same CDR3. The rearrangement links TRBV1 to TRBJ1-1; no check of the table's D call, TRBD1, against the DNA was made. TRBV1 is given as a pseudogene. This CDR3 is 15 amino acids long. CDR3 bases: TGCACCAGCAGCCAAGGGACAGGCTTGAACACTGAAGCTTTCTTT. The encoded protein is CTSSQGTGLNTEAFF.

The CDR3 DNA is TGTGCCAGCTCACCAGGTGTTAGGGGTTCGGATACGCAGTATTTT. It translates to CASSPGVRGSDTQYF. V and J are TRBV18 and TRBJ2-3, with a tentative D call TRBD1 (5 bases). Trimming took 2 bases from V and 6 from J, leaving 15 bases between them. This CDR3 contains 15 residues. Per germline, CDR1 KGHSH and CDR2 LQKENI.

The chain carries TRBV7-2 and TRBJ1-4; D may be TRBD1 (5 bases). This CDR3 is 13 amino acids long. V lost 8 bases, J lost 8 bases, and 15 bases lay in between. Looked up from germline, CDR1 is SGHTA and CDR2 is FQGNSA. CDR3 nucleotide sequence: TGTGCCAGCGGGACGTTTGTGAGCGAAAAACTGTTTTTT. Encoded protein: CASGTFVSEKLFF.

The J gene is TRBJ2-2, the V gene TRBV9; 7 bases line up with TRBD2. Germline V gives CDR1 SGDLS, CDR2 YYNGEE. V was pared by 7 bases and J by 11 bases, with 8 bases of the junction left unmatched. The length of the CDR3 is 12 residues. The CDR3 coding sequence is TGTGCCAGCGGGAGGGGTCCGGTTGAGCTGTTTTTT. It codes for CASGRGPVELFF.

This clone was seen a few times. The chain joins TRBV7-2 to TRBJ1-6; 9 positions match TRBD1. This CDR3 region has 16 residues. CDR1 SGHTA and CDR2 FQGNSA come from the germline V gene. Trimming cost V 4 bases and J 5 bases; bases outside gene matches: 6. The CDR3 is CASSYRTGENNSPLHF. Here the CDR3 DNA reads TGTGCCAGCAGCTATCGGACAGGGGAAAATAATTCACCCCTCCACTTT.

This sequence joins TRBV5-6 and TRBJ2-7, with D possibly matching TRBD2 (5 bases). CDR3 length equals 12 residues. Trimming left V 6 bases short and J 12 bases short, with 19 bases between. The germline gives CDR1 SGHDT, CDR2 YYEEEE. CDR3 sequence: CASISLMGARYV. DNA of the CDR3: TGTGCCAGCATAAGCTTGATGGGAGCACGGTACGTC.

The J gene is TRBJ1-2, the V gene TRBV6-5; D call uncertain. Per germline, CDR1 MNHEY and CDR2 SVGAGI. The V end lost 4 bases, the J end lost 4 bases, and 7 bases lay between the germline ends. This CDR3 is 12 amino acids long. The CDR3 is CASSFRGYGYTF. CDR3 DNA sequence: TGTGCCAGCAGTTTCCGAGGCTATGGCTACACCTTC.

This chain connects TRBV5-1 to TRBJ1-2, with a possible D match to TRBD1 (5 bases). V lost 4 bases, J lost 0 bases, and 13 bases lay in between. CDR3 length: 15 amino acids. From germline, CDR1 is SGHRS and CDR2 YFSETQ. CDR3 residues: CASSIMTDTNYGYTF. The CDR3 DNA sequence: TGCGCCAGCAGCATAATGACAGACACTAACTATGGCTACACCTTC. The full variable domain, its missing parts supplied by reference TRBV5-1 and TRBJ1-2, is KAGVTQTPRYLIKTRGQQVTLSCSPISGHRSVSWYQQTPGQGLQFLFEYFSETQRNKGNFPGRFSGRQFSNSRSEMNVSTLELGDSALYLCASSIMTDTNYGYTFGSGTRLTVV.